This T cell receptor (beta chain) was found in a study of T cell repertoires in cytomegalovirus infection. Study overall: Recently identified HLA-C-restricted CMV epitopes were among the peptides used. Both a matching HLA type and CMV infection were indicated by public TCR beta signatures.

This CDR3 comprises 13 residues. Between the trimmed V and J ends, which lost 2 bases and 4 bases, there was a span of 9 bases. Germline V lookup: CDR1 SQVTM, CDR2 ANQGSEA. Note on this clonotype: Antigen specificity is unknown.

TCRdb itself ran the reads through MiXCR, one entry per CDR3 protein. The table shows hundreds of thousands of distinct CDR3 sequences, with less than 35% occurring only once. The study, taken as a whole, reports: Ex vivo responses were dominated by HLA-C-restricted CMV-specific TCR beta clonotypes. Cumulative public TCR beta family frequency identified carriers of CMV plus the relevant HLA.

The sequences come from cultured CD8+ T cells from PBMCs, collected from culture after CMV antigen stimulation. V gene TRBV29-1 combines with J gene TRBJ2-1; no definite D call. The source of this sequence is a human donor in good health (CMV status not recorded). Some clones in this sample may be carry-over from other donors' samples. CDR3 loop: CSVERMTYNEQFF. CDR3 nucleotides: TGCAGCGTTGAACGGATGACTTACAATGAGCAGTTCTTC.